This is a list of T cell receptor beta chains from one sample in a study of metastatic and nonmetastatic thyroid tumors. TCRdb reprocessed the PCR reads using MiXCR. This table holds 22,000 or so clones, roughly 24% found once. Sequences were obtained from blood. The receptor source for this set is a male donor with papillary thyroid cancer or a benign thyroid nodule (not recorded which). Some clones in this sample may be carry-over from other donors' samples. CDR3s include the opening cysteine and the closing phenylalanine or tryptophan. Fields, in order: D gene, clone size, J gene, V gene, CDR3 protein, CDR3 DNA. D genes are given only for firm matches. Expanded clones get a size class; other rows say once, few or many, or leave the size out.

d_call: TRBD2; clone_size: NA; j_call: TRBJ2-3; v_call: TRBV11-2; cdr3_aa: CASSSDLSLAGVGDTQYF; cdr3_nt: TGTGCCAGCAGCTCGGACCTATCACTAGCGGGAGTAGGTGATACGCAGTATTTT
d_call: NA; clone_size: NA; j_call: TRBJ2-1; v_call: TRBV30; cdr3_aa: CAWSRGMGGEQFF; cdr3_nt: TGTGCCTGGAGCAGGGGGATGGGGGGGGAGCAGTTCTTC
d_call: NA; clone_size: many; j_call: TRBJ2-1; v_call: TRBV13; cdr3_aa: CASSFDNEQFF; cdr3_nt: TGTGCCAGCAGCTTTGACAACGAGCAGTTCTTC
d_call: NA; clone_size: NA; j_call: TRBJ2-1; v_call: TRBV28; cdr3_aa: CASRSSGSSYNEQFF; cdr3_nt: TGTGCCAGCAGGTCGAGCGGAAGCTCCTACAATGAGCAGTTCTTC
d_call: NA; clone_size: many; j_call: TRBJ1-1; v_call: TRBV20-1; cdr3_aa: CSARVGREEAFF; cdr3_nt: TGCAGTGCTAGAGTGGGCAGAGAAGAAGCTTTCTTT
d_call: TRBD1; clone_size: NA; j_call: TRBJ2-1; v_call: TRBV24-1; cdr3_aa: CATSDFGQGDDEQDW; cdr3_nt: TGTGCCACCAGTGATTTCGGACAGGGGGATGATGAGCAGGACTGG
d_call: NA; clone_size: many; j_call: TRBJ1-1; v_call: TRBV11-2; cdr3_aa: CASSLGVNRPNTEAFF; cdr3_nt: TGTGCCAGCAGCTTAGGAGTTAACCGCCCGAACACTGAAGCTTTCTTT
d_call: TRBD1; clone_size: many; j_call: TRBJ2-3; v_call: TRBV6-6; cdr3_aa: CASSYDDRDRAPDTQYF; cdr3_nt: TGTGCCAGCAGTTACGATGACCGGGACAGAGCTCCAGATACGCAGTATTTT
d_call: NA; clone_size: many; j_call: TRBJ2-2; v_call: TRBV14; cdr3_aa: CASSPIAGLNTGELFF; cdr3_nt: TGTGCCAGCAGCCCGATCGCGGGGCTGAACACCGGGGAGCTGTTTTTT
d_call: NA; clone_size: few; j_call: TRBJ2-5; v_call: TRBV6-6; cdr3_aa: CASSWGETQYF; cdr3_nt: TGTGCCAGCAGTTGGGGGGAGACCCAGTACTTC
d_call: TRBD2; clone_size: NA; j_call: TRBJ2-6; v_call: TRBV12-3/TRBV12-4; cdr3_aa: CASRGMGLATLSGANVLTF; cdr3_nt: TGTGCCAGCAGGGGTATGGGACTAGCGACGTTATCTGGGGCCAACGTCCTGACTTTC
d_call: NA; clone_size: many; j_call: TRBJ2-1; v_call: TRBV5-1; cdr3_aa: CASSPDSTIYNEQFF; cdr3_nt: TGCGCCAGCAGCCCTGACAGCACGATCTACAATGAGCAGTTCTTC
d_call: NA; clone_size: many; j_call: TRBJ1-4; v_call: TRBV2; cdr3_aa: CASSEALLGFNEKLFF; cdr3_nt: TGTGCCAGCAGTGAAGCGCTTCTGGGATTTAATGAAAAACTGTTTTTT
d_call: NA; clone_size: many; j_call: TRBJ1-1; v_call: TRBV20-1; cdr3_aa: CSATQFVNTEAFF; cdr3_nt: TGCAGTGCTACCCAATTTGTGAACACTGAAGCTTTCTTT
d_call: TRBD1; clone_size: many; j_call: TRBJ1-1; v_call: TRBV5-1; cdr3_aa: CASSLAKAGGAADTEAFF; cdr3_nt: TGCGCCAGCAGCTTGGCCAAGGCAGGGGGCGCGGCGGACACTGAAGCTTTCTTT
d_call: NA; clone_size: NA; j_call: TRBJ2-7; v_call: TRBV6-1; cdr3_aa: CASIERGGFDEQYF; cdr3_nt: TGTGCGAGCATTGAAAGGGGGGGGTTTGACGAGCAGTACTTC
d_call: NA; clone_size: few; j_call: TRBJ2-3; v_call: TRBV2; cdr3_aa: CASSEEVAGTDTQYF; cdr3_nt: TGTGCCAGCAGTGAAGAGGTGGCTGGTACAGATACGCAGTATTTT
d_call: NA; clone_size: few; j_call: TRBJ2-7; v_call: TRBV2; cdr3_aa: CASSGVAAYEQYF; cdr3_nt: TGTGCCAGCAGTGGGGTAGCGGCCTACGAGCAGTACTTC
d_call: NA; clone_size: many; j_call: TRBJ1-2; v_call: TRBV6-1; cdr3_aa: CASRGKGFNYGYTF; cdr3_nt: TGTGCCAGCAGAGGGAAGGGATTCAACTATGGCTACACCTTC
d_call: NA; clone_size: NA; j_call: TRBJ2-1; v_call: TRBV30; cdr3_aa: CAWSVLYNEQFF; cdr3_nt: TGTGCCTGGAGTGTCCTCTACAATGAGCAGTTCTTC
d_call: TRBD2; clone_size: NA; j_call: TRBJ2-1; v_call: TRBV20-1; cdr3_aa: CSARDPFTSGAYNEQFF; cdr3_nt: TGCAGTGCTAGAGATCCATTTACTAGCGGGGCATACAATGAGCAGTTCTTC
d_call: TRBD1; clone_size: many; j_call: TRBJ1-3; v_call: TRBV6-1; cdr3_aa: CASRDRSGNTIYF; cdr3_nt: TGTGCCAGCAGGGACAGGTCCGGAAACACCATATATTTT
d_call: NA; clone_size: few; j_call: TRBJ2-1; v_call: TRBV28; cdr3_aa: CASTGVDYNEQFF; cdr3_nt: TGTGCCAGCACAGGGGTTGATTACAATGAGCAGTTCTTC
d_call: TRBD2; clone_size: NA; j_call: TRBJ2-7; v_call: TRBV7-6; cdr3_aa: CASTPLAGSGSSYEQYF; cdr3_nt: TGTGCCAGCACCCCCCTGGCGGGTAGCGGGAGTTCCTACGAGCAGTACTTC
d_call: TRBD1; clone_size: many; j_call: TRBJ2-1; v_call: TRBV6-4; cdr3_aa: CASSADGTGGYNEQFF; cdr3_nt: TGTGCCAGCAGCGCCGACGGGACAGGGGGCTACAATGAGCAGTTCTTC
d_call: TRBD2; clone_size: NA; j_call: TRBJ2-7; v_call: TRBV6-2/TRBV6-3; cdr3_aa: CASSYWREGEQYF; cdr3_nt: TGTGCCAGCAGTTATTGGCGGGAGGGCGAGCAGTACTTC
d_call: NA; clone_size: many; j_call: TRBJ1-5; v_call: TRBV12-3/TRBV12-4; cdr3_aa: CASKYGGENQPQHF; cdr3_nt: TGTGCCAGCAAGTACGGGGGCGAGAATCAGCCCCAGCATTTT
d_call: NA; clone_size: many; j_call: TRBJ1-1; v_call: TRBV3-1; cdr3_aa: CASSQNFGEAFF; cdr3_nt: TGTGCCAGCAGCCAAAACTTCGGTGAAGCTTTCTTT
d_call: TRBD2; clone_size: many; j_call: TRBJ2-3; v_call: TRBV5-1; cdr3_aa: CASRGRGGTATDTQYF; cdr3_nt: TGCGCCAGCCGGGGGAGGGGCGGGACGGCAACAGATACGCAGTATTTT
d_call: NA; clone_size: many; j_call: TRBJ2-2; v_call: TRBV30; cdr3_aa: CAWSAGTLTGELFF; cdr3_nt: TGTGCCTGGAGTGCAGGGACTCTCACCGGGGAGCTGTTTTTT
d_call: TRBD2; clone_size: many; j_call: TRBJ2-7; v_call: TRBV10-1; cdr3_aa: CASAGTSCHEQYF; cdr3_nt: TGCGCCAGCGCCGGGACTAGCTGCCACGAGCAGTACTTC
d_call: NA; clone_size: many; j_call: TRBJ2-3; v_call: TRBV3-1; cdr3_aa: CASSQVLTDTQYF; cdr3_nt: TGTGCCAGCAGCCAAGTTCTCACAGATACGCAGTATTTT
d_call: TRBD1; clone_size: many; j_call: TRBJ1-6; v_call: TRBV20-1; cdr3_aa: CSARTDRVHSPLHF; cdr3_nt: TGCAGTGCTAGGACCGACAGGGTGCATTCACCCCTCCACTTT
d_call: NA; clone_size: few; j_call: TRBJ1-5; v_call: TRBV5-1; cdr3_aa: CASSLVGPNSNQPQHF; cdr3_nt: TGCGCCAGCAGCTTGGTCGGTCCAAATAGCAATCAGCCCCAGCATTTT
d_call: NA; clone_size: NA; j_call: TRBJ2-7; v_call: TRBV6-2/TRBV6-3; cdr3_aa: CASSYEVVEQYF; cdr3_nt: TGTGCCAGCAGTTACGAGGTGGTCGAGCAGTACTTC
d_call: NA; clone_size: many; j_call: TRBJ2-2; v_call: TRBV10-2; cdr3_aa: CASSETRWNTGELFF; cdr3_nt: TGCGCCAGCTCCGAGACTAGATGGAACACCGGGGAGCTGTTTTTT
d_call: NA; clone_size: many; j_call: TRBJ2-5; v_call: TRBV7-9; cdr3_aa: CASSFRGHTDGETQYF; cdr3_nt: TGTGCCAGCAGCTTCCGAGGACACACCGATGGGGAGACCCAGTACTTC
d_call: NA; clone_size: many; j_call: TRBJ2-2; v_call: TRBV29-1; cdr3_aa: CSVGLTGELFF; cdr3_nt: TGCAGCGTTGGTCTGACCGGGGAGCTGTTTTTT
d_call: NA; clone_size: NA; j_call: TRBJ1-1; v_call: TRBV5-1; cdr3_aa: CASSLEQGTEAFF; cdr3_nt: TGCGCCAGCAGCTTGGAGCAGGGAACTGAAGCTTTCTTT
d_call: TRBD1; clone_size: few; j_call: TRBJ1-5; v_call: TRBV6-1; cdr3_aa: CASNGQGSGNQPQHF; cdr3_nt: TGTGCCAGCAACGGACAGGGTTCGGGCAATCAGCCCCAGCATTTT
d_call: NA; clone_size: NA; j_call: TRBJ1-6; v_call: TRBV11-2; cdr3_aa: CASRRSSYNSPLHF; cdr3_nt: TGTGCCAGCCGCCGGAGCTCCTATAATTCACCCCTCCACTTT
d_call: NA; clone_size: NA; j_call: TRBJ2-7; v_call: TRBV9; cdr3_aa: CASSASQISYEQYF; cdr3_nt: TGTGCCAGCAGCGCCTCACAGATCTCCTACGAGCAGTACTTC
d_call: NA; clone_size: NA; j_call: TRBJ1-1; v_call: TRBV7-8; cdr3_aa: CASSAQVPRGSTEAFF; cdr3_nt: TGTGCCAGCAGCGCACAGGTCCCCCGCGGATCCACTGAAGCTTTCTTT
d_call: NA; clone_size: many; j_call: TRBJ2-3; v_call: TRBV30; cdr3_aa: CAWSLTAQTDTQYF; cdr3_nt: TGTGCCTGGAGTCTCACCGCGCAGACAGATACGCAGTATTTT
d_call: NA; clone_size: NA; j_call: TRBJ2-2; v_call: TRBV5-1; cdr3_aa: CASSLATGMNTGELFF; cdr3_nt: TGCGCCAGCAGCTTGGCAACGGGGATGAACACCGGGGAGCTGTTTTTT
d_call: NA; clone_size: few; j_call: TRBJ1-2; v_call: TRBV28; cdr3_aa: CASTRGLLDDHGYTF; cdr3_nt: TGTGCCAGCACCCGGGGACTCCTAGATGACCATGGCTACACCTTC
d_call: NA; clone_size: many; j_call: TRBJ1-5; v_call: TRBV12-3/TRBV12-4; cdr3_aa: CASSLRGRRNQPQHF; cdr3_nt: TGTGCCAGCAGTTTAAGGGGACGCCGAAATCAGCCCCAGCATTTT
d_call: TRBD2; clone_size: few; j_call: TRBJ2-1; v_call: TRBV6-2/TRBV6-3; cdr3_aa: CASSYRVLAGYREQFF; cdr3_nt: TGTGCCAGCAGTTACCGGGTACTAGCGGGATATCGGGAGCAGTTCTTC
d_call: TRBD2; clone_size: many; j_call: TRBJ2-1; v_call: TRBV9; cdr3_aa: CASRGLADNEQFF; cdr3_nt: TGTGCCAGCAGGGGACTAGCGGACAATGAGCAGTTCTTC
d_call: NA; clone_size: NA; j_call: TRBJ2-1; v_call: TRBV11-2; cdr3_aa: CASSRDLSSYNEQFF; cdr3_nt: TGTGCCAGCAGTCGGGACTTAAGCTCCTACAATGAGCAGTTCTTC
d_call: NA; clone_size: few; j_call: TRBJ1-1; v_call: TRBV9; cdr3_aa: CASSLQQGDTEAFF; cdr3_nt: TGTGCCAGCAGCCTCCAACAGGGCGACACTGAAGCTTTCTTT